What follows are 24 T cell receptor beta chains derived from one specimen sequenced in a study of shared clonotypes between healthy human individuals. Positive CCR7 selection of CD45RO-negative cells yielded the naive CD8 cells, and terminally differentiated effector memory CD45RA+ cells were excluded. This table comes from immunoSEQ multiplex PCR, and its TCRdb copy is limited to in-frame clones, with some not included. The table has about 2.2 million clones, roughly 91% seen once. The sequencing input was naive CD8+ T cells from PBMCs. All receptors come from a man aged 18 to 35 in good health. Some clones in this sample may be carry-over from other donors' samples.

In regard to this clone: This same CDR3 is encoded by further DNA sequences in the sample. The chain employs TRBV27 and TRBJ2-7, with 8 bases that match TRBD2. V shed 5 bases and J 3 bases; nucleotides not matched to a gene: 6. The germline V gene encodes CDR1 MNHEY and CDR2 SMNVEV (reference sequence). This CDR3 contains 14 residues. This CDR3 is CASSPGTRGYEQYF. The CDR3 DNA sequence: TGTGCCAGCAGTCCTGGGACTAGGGGCTACGAGCAGTACTTC.

The CDR3 coding sequence is TGTGCCAGCAGAGGGTGGGCCAGCTCCTACAATGAGCAGTTCTTC. The encoded protein is CASRGWASSYNEQFF. The V and J genes are TRBV28 and TRBJ2-1; D gene unclear. Trimming stripped 6 bases from V and 0 bases from J, with 12 bases between. Germline V gene lookup returns CDR1 MDHEN and CDR2 SYDVKM. The CDR3 has 15 amino acids.

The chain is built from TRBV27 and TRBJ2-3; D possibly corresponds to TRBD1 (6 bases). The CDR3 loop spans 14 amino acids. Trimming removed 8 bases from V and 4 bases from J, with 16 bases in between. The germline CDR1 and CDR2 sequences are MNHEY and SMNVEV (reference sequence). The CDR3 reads CASGRPQGADTQYF. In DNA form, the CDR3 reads TGTGCCAGCGGACGACCACAGGGTGCAGATACGCAGTATTTT.

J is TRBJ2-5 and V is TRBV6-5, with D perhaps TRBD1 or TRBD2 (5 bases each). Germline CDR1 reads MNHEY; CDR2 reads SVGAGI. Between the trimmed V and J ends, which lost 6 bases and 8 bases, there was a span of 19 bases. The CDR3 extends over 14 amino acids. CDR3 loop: CASRPTGRGSTQYF. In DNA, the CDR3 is TGTGCCAGCAGACCCACGGGACGAGGGAGCACCCAGTACTTC.

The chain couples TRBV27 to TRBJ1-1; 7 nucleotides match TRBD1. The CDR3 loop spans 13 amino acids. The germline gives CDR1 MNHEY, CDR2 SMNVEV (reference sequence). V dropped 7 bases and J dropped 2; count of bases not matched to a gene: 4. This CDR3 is CASKTGVNTEAFF. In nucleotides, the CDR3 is TGTGCCAGCAAAACAGGGGTTAACACTGAAGCTTTCTTT.

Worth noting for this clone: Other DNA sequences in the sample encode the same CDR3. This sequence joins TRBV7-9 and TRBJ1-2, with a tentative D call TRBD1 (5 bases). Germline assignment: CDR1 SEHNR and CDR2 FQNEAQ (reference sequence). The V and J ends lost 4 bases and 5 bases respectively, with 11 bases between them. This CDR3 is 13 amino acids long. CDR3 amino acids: CASSSRQGYGYTF. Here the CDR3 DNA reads TGTGCCAGCAGCTCTAGGCAGGGTTATGGCTACACCTTC.

The CDR3 reads CASSLDPDEGRGFGYTF. The CDR3 DNA sequence: TGTGCCAGCAGCTTAGATCCCGACGAAGGAAGGGGATTCGGCTACACCTTC. This chain joins TRBV7-8 and TRBJ1-2; possibly TRBD1 for D (5 bases). CDR3 length: 17 residues. The V gene lost 1 base and the J gene lost 8 bases, with 23 bases spanning the gap. CDR1 is SGHVS, CDR2 FQNEAQ, per germline.

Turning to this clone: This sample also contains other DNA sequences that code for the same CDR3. CDR3 region: CASSWDSTYEQYF. CDR3 in DNA: TGTGCCAGCAGTTGGGACTCAACCTACGAGCAGTACTTC. The chain links TRBV27 to TRBJ2-7, with D possibly being TRBD2 (6 bases). V lost 4 bases and J 2 bases, leaving 9 bases between the germline ends. Per germline, CDR1 MNHEY and CDR2 SMNVEV (reference sequence). The CDR3 sequence is 13 residues long.

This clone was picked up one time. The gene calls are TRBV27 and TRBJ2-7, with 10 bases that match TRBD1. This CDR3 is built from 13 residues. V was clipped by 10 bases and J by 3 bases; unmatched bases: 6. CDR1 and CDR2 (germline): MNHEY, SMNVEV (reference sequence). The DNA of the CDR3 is TGTGCCACCGACCGGGACAGGGGCTACGAGCAGTACTTC. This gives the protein CATDRDRGYEQYF.

The CDR3 region is CASSLSVTGLQETQYF. CDR3 bases: TGTGCCAGCAGTCTGTCCGTGACAGGCCTCCAAGAGACCCAGTACTTC. J is TRBJ2-5 and V is TRBV27, with a possible D match to TRBD1 (6 bases). Germline CDR1 MNHEY, CDR2 SMNVEV (reference sequence). Trimming removed 5 bases from V and 1 base from J, with 17 bases in between. CDR3 length: 16 amino acids.

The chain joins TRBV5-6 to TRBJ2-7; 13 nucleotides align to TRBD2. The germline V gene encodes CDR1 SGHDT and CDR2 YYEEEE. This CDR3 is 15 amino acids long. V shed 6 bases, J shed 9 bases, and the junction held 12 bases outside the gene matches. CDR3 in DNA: TGTGCCAGCACCATATTTACTAGCGGGAGGGCAGGGCAGTACTTC. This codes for CASTIFTSGRAGQYF. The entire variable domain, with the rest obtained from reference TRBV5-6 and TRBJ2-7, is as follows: DAGVTQSPTHLIKTRGQQVTLRCSPKSGHDTVSWYQQALGQGPQFIFQYYEEEERQRGNFPDRFSGHQFPNYSSELNVNALLLGDSALYLCASTIFTSGRAGQYFGPGTRLTVT.

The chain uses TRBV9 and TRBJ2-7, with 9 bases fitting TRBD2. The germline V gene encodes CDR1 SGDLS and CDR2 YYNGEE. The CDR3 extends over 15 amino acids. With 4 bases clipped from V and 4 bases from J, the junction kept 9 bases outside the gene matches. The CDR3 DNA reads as TGTGCCAGCAGCCCCTCTAGCGGGACCAATTACGAGCAGTACTTC. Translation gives CASSPSSGTNYEQYF. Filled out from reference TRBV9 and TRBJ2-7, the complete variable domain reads DSGVTQTPKHLITATGQRVTLRCSPRSGDLSVYWYQQSLDQGLQFLIQYYNGEERAKGNILERFSAQQFPDLHSELNLSSLELGDSALYFCASSPSSGTNYEQYFGPGTRLTVT.

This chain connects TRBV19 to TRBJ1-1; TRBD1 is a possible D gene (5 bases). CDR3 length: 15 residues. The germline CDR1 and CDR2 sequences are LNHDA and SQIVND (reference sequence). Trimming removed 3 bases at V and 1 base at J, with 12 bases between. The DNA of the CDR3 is TGTGCCAGTAGTATTTGGAGGGGAAAGAACACTGAAGCTTTCTTT. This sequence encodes CASSIWRGKNTEAFF.

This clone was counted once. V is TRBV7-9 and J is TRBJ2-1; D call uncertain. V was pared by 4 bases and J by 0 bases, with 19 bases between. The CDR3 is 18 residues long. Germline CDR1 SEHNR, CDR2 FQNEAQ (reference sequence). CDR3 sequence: CASSSVFITGSSYNEQFF. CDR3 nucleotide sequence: TGTGCCAGCAGCTCCGTCTTCATTACGGGTAGCTCCTACAATGAGCAGTTCTTC. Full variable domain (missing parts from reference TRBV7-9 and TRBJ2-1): DTGVSQNPRHKITKRGQNVTFRCDPISEHNRLYWYRQTLGQGPEFLTYFQNEAQLEKSRLLSDRFSAERPKGSFSTLEIQRTEQGDSAMYLCASSSVFITGSSYNEQFFGPGTRLTVL.

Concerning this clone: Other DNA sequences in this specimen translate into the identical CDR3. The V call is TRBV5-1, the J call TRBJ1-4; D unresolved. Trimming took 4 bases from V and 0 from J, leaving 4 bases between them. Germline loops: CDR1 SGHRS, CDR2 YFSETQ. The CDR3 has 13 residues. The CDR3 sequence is CASSLATNEKLFF. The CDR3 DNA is TGCGCCAGCAGCCTTGCAACTAATGAAAAACTGTTTTTT.

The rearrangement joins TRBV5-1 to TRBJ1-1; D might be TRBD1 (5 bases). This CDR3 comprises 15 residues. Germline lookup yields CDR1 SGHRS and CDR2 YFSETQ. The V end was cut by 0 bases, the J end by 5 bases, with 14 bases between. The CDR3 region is CASSLVIEGSTEAFF. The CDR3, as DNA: TGCGCCAGCAGCTTGGTAATCGAGGGGAGTACTGAAGCTTTCTTT.

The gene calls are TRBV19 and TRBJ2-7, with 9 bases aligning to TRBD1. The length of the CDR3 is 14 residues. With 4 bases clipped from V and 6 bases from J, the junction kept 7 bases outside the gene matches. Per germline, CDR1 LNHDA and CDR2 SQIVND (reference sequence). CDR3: CASSTRDRVAEQYF. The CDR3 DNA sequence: TGTGCCAGTAGTACCCGGGACAGGGTGGCCGAGCAGTACTTC. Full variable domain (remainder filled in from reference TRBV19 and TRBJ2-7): DGGITQSPKYLFRKEGQNVTLSCEQNLNHDAMYWYRQDPGQGLRLIYYSQIVNDFQKGDIAEGYSVSREKKESFPLTVTSAQKNPTAFYLCASSTRDRVAEQYFGPGTRLTVT.

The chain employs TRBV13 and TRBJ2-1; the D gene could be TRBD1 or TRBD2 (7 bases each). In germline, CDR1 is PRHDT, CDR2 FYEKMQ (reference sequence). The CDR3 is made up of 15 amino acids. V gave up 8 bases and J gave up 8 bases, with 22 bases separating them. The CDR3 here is CASLLSGGDDHEQFF. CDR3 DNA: TGTGCCAGCTTGCTCTCAGGGGGGGACGACCATGAGCAGTTCTTC.

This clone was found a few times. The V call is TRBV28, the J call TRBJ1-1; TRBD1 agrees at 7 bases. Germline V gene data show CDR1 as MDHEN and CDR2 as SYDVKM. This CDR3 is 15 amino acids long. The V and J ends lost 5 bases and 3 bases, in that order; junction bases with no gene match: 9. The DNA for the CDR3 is TGTGCCAGCAGTCCGCCCAGGGGGTCGGACACTGAAGCTTTCTTT. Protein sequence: CASSPPRGSDTEAFF.

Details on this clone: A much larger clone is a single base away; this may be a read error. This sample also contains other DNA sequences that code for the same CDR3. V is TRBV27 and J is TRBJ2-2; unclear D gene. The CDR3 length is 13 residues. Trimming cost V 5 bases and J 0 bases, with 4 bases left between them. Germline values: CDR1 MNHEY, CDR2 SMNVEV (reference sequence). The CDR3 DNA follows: TGTGCCAGCAGTGCAGCGAACACCGGGGAGCTGTTTTTT. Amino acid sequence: CASSAANTGELFF.

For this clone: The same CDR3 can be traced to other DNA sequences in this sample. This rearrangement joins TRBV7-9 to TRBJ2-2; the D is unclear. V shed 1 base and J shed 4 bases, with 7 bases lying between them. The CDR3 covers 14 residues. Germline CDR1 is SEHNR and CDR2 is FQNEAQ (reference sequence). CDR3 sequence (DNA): TGTGCCAGCAGCTTAGAGGTTTCCACCGGGGAGCTGTTTTTT. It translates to CASSLEVSTGELFF.

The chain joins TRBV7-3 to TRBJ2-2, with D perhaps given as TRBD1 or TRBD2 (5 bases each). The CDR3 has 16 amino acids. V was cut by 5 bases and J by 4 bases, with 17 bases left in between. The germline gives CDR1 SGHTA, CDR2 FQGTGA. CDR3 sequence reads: CASSPRGRDGTGELFF. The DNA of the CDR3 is TGTGCCAGCAGCCCAAGGGGCAGGGACGGCACCGGGGAGCTGTTTTTT.

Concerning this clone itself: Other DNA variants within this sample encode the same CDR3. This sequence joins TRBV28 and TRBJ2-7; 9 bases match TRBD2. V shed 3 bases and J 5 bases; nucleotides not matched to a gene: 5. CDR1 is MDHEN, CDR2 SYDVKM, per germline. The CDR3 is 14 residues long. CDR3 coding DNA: TGTGCCAGCAGTTTGCTAGCGGGGCGAGACGAGCAGTACTTC. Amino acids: CASSLLAGRDEQYF.

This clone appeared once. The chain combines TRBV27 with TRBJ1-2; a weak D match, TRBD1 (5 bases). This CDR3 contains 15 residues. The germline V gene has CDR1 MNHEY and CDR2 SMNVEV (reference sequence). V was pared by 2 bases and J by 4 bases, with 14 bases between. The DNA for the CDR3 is TGTGCCAGCAGTTTAGAGGTCGGGGGTCTCTATGGCTACACCTTC. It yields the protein CASSLEVGGLYGYTF.